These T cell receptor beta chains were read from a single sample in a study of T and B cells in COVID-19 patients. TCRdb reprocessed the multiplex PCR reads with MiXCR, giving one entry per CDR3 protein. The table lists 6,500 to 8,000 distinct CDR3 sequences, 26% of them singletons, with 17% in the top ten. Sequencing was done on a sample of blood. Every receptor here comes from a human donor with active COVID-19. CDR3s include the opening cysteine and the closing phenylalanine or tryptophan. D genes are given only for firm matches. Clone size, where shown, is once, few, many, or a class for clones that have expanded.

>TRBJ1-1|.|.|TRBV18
CASSPPGQNTEAFF
TGTGCCAGCTCACCACCGGGGCAAAACACTGAAGCTTTCTTT
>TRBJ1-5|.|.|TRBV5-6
CASSFLLDQPQHF
TGTGCCAGCAGCTTTTTGCTGGATCAGCCCCAGCATTTT
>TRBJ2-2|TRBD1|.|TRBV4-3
CASSPATGVGGELFF
TGCGCCAGCAGCCCGGCGACAGGGGTGGGCGGGGAGCTGTTTTTT
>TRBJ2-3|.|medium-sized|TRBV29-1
CSVGWGAGVDTQYF
TGCAGCGTGGGGTGGGGGGCGGGAGTAGATACGCAGTATTTT
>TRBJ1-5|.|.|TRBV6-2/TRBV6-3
CASTSSEEGQPQHF
TGTGCCAGCACCTCAAGCGAAGAAGGGCAGCCCCAGCATTTT
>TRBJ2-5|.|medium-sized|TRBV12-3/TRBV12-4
CASSFREEETQYF
TGTGCCAGCAGTTTTAGGGAAGAAGAGACCCAGTACTTC
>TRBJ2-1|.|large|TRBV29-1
CSVEKAPNEQFF
TGCAGCGTCGAAAAGGCCCCAAATGAGCAGTTCTTC
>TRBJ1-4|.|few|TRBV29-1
CSVLLQGWEKLFF
TGCAGCGTTCTCCTCCAGGGCTGGGAAAAACTGTTTTTT
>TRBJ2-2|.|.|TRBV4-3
CASSQVGTGELFF
TGCGCCAGCAGCCAAGTGGGCACCGGGGAGCTGTTTTTT
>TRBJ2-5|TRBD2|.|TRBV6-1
CASSGLAGGPETQYF
TGTGCCAGCAGTGGACTAGCGGGGGGGCCTGAGACCCAGTACTTC
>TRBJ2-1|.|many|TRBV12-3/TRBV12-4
CASSQGSSYNEQFF
TGTGCCAGCAGTCAGGGGAGCTCCTACAATGAGCAGTTCTTC
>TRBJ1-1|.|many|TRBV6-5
CASSYSTAPLNTEAFF
TGTGCCAGCAGTTACTCGACAGCCCCTCTGAACACTGAAGCTTTCTTT
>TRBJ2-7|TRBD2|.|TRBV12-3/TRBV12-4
CASSSTSGRRYEQYF
TGTGCCAGCAGTTCGACTAGCGGGAGGCGGTACGAGCAGTACTTC
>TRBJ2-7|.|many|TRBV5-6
CASTPFGEAPNEQYF
TGTGCCAGCACCCCCTTCGGCGAGGCTCCTAACGAGCAGTACTTC
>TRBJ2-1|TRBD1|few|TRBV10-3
CATRQGASYNEQFF
TGTGCCACAAGACAGGGGGCGTCCTACAATGAGCAGTTCTTC
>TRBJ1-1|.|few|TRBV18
CASSPSQSRAAEAFF
TGTGCCAGCTCACCCTCCCAAAGCAGGGCCGCTGAAGCTTTCTTT
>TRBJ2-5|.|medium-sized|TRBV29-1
CSAHLGYQETQYF
TGCAGCGCCCATTTGGGGTATCAAGAGACCCAGTACTTC
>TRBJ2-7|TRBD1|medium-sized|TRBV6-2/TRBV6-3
CASSHHRTGAYEQYF
TGTGCCAGCAGTCATCACCGGACAGGGGCCTACGAGCAGTACTTC
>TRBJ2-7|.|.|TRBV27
CASAPRGFYEQYF
TGTGCCAGCGCTCCGAGAGGATTCTACGAGCAGTACTTC
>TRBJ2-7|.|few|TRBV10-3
CAISDGLGSYEQYF
TGTGCCATCAGTGATGGGCTGGGCTCCTACGAGCAGTACTTC
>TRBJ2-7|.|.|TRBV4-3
CASRQYRLGSYEQYF
TGCGCCAGCAGACAGTATCGCTTGGGGTCCTACGAGCAGTACTTC
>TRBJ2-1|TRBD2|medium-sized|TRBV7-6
CASSLGGLAGGPRDNEQFF
TGTGCCAGCAGCTTAGGGGGACTAGCGGGAGGGCCTAGGGACAATGAGCAGTTCTTC
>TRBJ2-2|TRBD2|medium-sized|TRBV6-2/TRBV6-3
CASSYRTSGTNTGELFF
TGTGCCAGCAGTTATCGGACTAGCGGAACGAACACCGGGGAGCTGTTTTTT
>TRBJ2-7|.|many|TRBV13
CASSLWGVNEQYF
TGTGCCAGCAGCTTATGGGGAGTAAACGAGCAGTACTTC